A single sample gave rise to the 8 T cell receptor beta chains below, sequenced in a study of T cell repertoires in cytomegalovirus infection. No antigen has been identified for these receptors. MiXCR, applied by TCRdb to the reads, yields one record per CDR3 protein. The sample includes roughly 800,000 distinct CDR3 sequences, 29% of them seen just once. The sequenced sample was cultured CD8+ T cells from PBMCs, obtained from culture after CMV antigen stimulation. The receptors here all came from a human donor in good health (CMV status not recorded). Some clones in this sample may be carry-over from other donors' samples.

Only a few counts were recorded for this clonotype. The rearrangement uses TRBV7-9 and TRBJ2-5; tentatively, D is TRBD1 (5 bases). This CDR3 is 13 amino acids long. With 5 bases removed from V and 4 bases from J, the gap between germline ends came to 11 bases. Germline-derived CDR1 and CDR2 are SEHNR and FQNEAQ (reference sequence). The CDR3 DNA reads TGTGCCAGCAGCCCCAGGGATGGAGAGACCCAGTACTTC. Protein: CASSPRDGETQYF.

The chain couples TRBV10-3 to TRBJ2-2; 7 bases map to TRBD2. The CDR3 totals 14 residues. CDR1 is ENHRY, CDR2 SYGVKD, per germline. With 8 bases clipped from V and 2 bases from J, the junction kept 5 bases outside the gene matches. CDR3 nucleotide sequence: TGTGCCATCGGGTCTAGCGGCAACACCGGGGAGCTGTTTTTT. Translated, it gives CAIGSSGNTGELFF.

This clonotype was seen more than once but under ten times. This chain joins TRBV5-1 and TRBJ2-3; TRBD1 matches 7 bases. CDR3 size: 14 residues. Germline CDR1 is SGHRS and CDR2 is YFSETQ. J gave up 1 base and V 4 bases, and 3 bases lay outside the gene matches. CDR3 in DNA: TGCGCCAGCAGCGCAGGACAGGGCACAGATACGCAGTATTTT. It encodes CASSAGQGTDTQYF. The full variable domain, rest sourced from reference TRBV5-1 and TRBJ2-3, is KAGVTQTPRYLIKTRGQQVTLSCSPISGHRSVSWYQQTPGQGLQFLFEYFSETQRNKGNFPGRFSGRQFSNSRSEMNVSTLELGDSALYLCASSAGQGTDTQYFGPGTRLTVL.

The V call is TRBV6-1, the J call TRBJ2-5; 7 nucleotides align to TRBD2. Trimming at V came to 2 bases and at J to 4 bases, leaving 4 bases not matched to a gene. This CDR3 contains 14 residues. Germline V gene lookup returns CDR1 MNHNS and CDR2 SASEGT. Here the CDR3 DNA reads TGTGCCAGCAGTGAACGGGGGGAGAGAGAGACCCAGTACTTC. Protein: CASSERGERETQYF.

Ten or more counts support this clonotype. The CDR3: CASSEKTVYTEAFF. DNA for the CDR3: TGTGCCAGCAGTGAAAAGACCGTATACACTGAAGCTTTCTTT. The rearrangement uses TRBV6-1 and TRBJ1-1; no clear D. CDR1 and CDR2 from the germline V gene are MNHNS and SASEGT. V lost 2 bases and J lost 3, with 10 bases in between. CDR3 length: 14 residues.

The genes are TRBV7-9 and TRBJ1-1; 10 bases align to TRBD1. The germline V gene has CDR1 SEHNR and CDR2 FQNEAQ (reference sequence). The CDR3 is 16 amino acids. V gave up 5 bases and J gave up 1 base; unmatched junction bases: 7. The CDR3 sequence is CASSPGQGIWNTEAFF. CDR3 bases: TGTGCCAGCAGCCCGGGACAGGGGATCTGGAACACTGAAGCTTTCTTT.

This clonotype has more than one count but fewer than ten. The chain carries TRBV5-5 and TRBJ1-1, with D uncertain. This CDR3 is 13 amino acids long. Germline CDR1 is SGHKS and CDR2 is YYEKEE (reference sequence). V dropped 1 base and J dropped 6 bases, with 10 bases sitting between them. CDR3: CASSLKYYAEAFF. Written as DNA, the CDR3 is TGTGCCAGCAGCTTGAAGTATTACGCTGAAGCTTTCTTT.

This clonotype was recorded a few times. The V gene is TRBV6-5, the J gene TRBJ2-1; 8 bases line up with TRBD2. The CDR3 length is 17 residues. In germline, CDR1 is MNHEY, CDR2 SVGAGI. V gave up 0 bases and J gave up 7 bases; unmatched junction bases: 11. The CDR3 bases are TGTGCCAGCAGTTACTCCAGTGGCGGGGGGATTTCGAATGAGCAGTTCTTC. Encoded protein: CASSYSSGGGISNEQFF.